The T cell receptor (beta chain) described here comes from a study of blood T cells in healthy people across ages. This CDR3 contains 14 residues. Germline V CDR1 and CDR2: SGHTA, FQGNSA. Trimming cost V 1 base and J 3 bases, with 8 bases left between them. For the second PCR, which ran for about 6 to 11 cycles, a sample-barcoded 5' primer and a J-beta primer mix were used. In TCRdb, the 5' RACE reads were re-called with MiXCR into one record per CDR3 protein. The sample shows more than 750,000 distinct CDR3 sequences, 25% to 35% of them seen only once. These sequences were also reported in another study, on T cells of mothers and their children.

Input material: blood. The chain has TRBV7-2 and TRBJ2-3, with unresolved D. This receptor was obtained from a woman aged 35 to 49 in good health. CDR3 sequence (DNA): TGTGCCAGCAGCTTAGGGCTATTGACAGATACGCAGTATTTT. Translated: CASSLGLLTDTQYF.